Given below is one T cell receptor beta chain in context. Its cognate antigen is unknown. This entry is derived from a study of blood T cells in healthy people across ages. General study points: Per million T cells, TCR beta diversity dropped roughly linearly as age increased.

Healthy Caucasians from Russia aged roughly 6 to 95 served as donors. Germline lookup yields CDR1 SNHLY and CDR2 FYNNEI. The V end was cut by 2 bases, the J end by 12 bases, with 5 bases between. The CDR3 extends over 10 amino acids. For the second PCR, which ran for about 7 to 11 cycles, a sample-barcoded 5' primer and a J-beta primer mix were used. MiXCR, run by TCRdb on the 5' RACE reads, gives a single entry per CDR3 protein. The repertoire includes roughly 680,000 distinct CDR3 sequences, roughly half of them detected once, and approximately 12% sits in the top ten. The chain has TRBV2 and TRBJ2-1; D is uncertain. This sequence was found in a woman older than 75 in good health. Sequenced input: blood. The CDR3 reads CASSEWGQFF. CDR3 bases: TGTGCCAGCAGTGAATGGGGGCAGTTCTTC.